Below, one TCR gamma chain is given with its context. No antigen is known for it. The sample holds no much larger clone one base away, and base qualities are not on file. The size of this gamma chain means little, since it is a stray read in a library made for delta chains. From cysteine to phenylalanine, the CDR3 is 16 amino acids long. Kept here is only the CDR3 DNA, which spans 48 bases and is read in frame from base 1. For CDR1 and CDR2, the germline V gene (reference sequence) lists GITISATS and ISYDGTV. For TCR sequencing, genomic DNA was taken from peripheral blood mononuclear cells isolated from both patients and controls. Controls were 23 healthy adult blood donors, with a median age of about 70 years and some 12 males and roughly eleven females, matched to patients for age and sex. The data belong to a study of gamma delta lymphoproliferative disorders and STAT genes (dated by TCRdb to the late 2010s). As for the study more broadly: The LymphoTrack Dx TCRG Assay was used to prepare gamma-chain libraries from at least 50 ng of genomic DNA. Since no corresponding Invivoscribe delta assay was available, delta-chain libraries were prepared following the standard operating procedure of the EuroClonality-NGS working group. The study profiled TCR gamma and delta CDR3 repertoires by deep sequencing in Tgammadelta lymphoproliferative disease patients and healthy controls, within a larger immunophenotypic and STAT-mutation study. To confirm the results, all delta-chain samples and two gamma-chain samples were sequenced a second time.

The investigation overall reported the following: It was noted by the authors that NGS specificity may be reduced at low frequencies, so confirmation of the public or private nature of leukemic clones is needed. Control T cells likely spanned varied maturation stages, while leukemic cells were skewed toward terminal effectors, potentially limiting patient-control comparisons. Almost every major gamma and delta clonotype in patients was public, meaning shared with at least one healthy donor, and only two gamma clonotypes were private to disease. When whole repertoires were clustered, gamma repertoires from patients formed a group apart from those of healthy controls, but delta repertoires showed no separation between the groups.

Both library methods used multiplex PCR with primers targeting conserved V and J regions of the TCR genes. Amplicons were purified, pooled and sequenced on an Illumina MiSeq platform. As for the original processing: MiXCR performed V(D)J alignment, clonotype assembly and translation, and VDJtools was used for functionality assessment and CDR3 repertoire analyses. CDR3 was defined according to IMGT, and analyses were limited to productive sequences using functional genes, with ORF genes and pseudogenes excluded. A custom Python script was used to search all patients and controls for identical amino acid CDR3s of major clonotypes (frequency >=5%). To compare clonotype frequencies between patients and controls, a one-sided non-parametric Wilcoxon test was applied. With CATT, TCRdb called clones again from the public reads; duplicate DNA rows were later joined. What appears here as the V and J calls and clone size reflects TCRdb's work, not the paper's. The table of this sample itemizes about 10 gamma-chain clones.

J gene calling gave no result, while the V gene is TRGV9. What was sequenced was blood. The sequence was obtained from a human donor in good health. The CDR3 has the sequence CACDSVEAGEGAQLFF. The DNA sequence is as follows: TGTGCCTGTGACAGTGTAGAAGCTGGGGAGGGAGCACAACTCTTCTTT.